A selection of T cell receptor beta chains follows, all from one sample in a study of graft-versus-host responses after intestinal transplantation. The table came from immunoSEQ multiplex PCR; TCRdb's copy has only in-frame clones and leaves some out. Among about 39,000 clones listed, nearly 90% were seen once. Sequencing was performed on PBMCs, taken almost 270 days after transplant. The source is a human patient who received an intestinal transplant, so some T cells may come from the graft donor. CDR3s include the opening cysteine and the closing phenylalanine or tryptophan. A D gene is named only where the DNA matches it firmly. Size is stated for part of the rows, as once, few or many counts, or as a class when the clone is expanded.

clone size: -
V gene: TRBV4-2
J gene: TRBJ1-1
D gene: TRBD1
CDR3 length: 14
CDR3 DNA: TGTGCCAGCAGCGTAGGGGTAGGGACAGGGAAAGCTTTCTTT
CDR3 protein: CASSVGVGTGKAFF

clone size: -
V gene: TRBV6-1
J gene: TRBJ1-5
D gene: -
CDR3 length: 14
CDR3 DNA: TGTGCCAGCAGTGGAATCAGCCAGGTCCAGCCCCAGCATTTT
CDR3 protein: CASSGISQVQPQHF

clone size: -
V gene: TRBV6-1
J gene: TRBJ1-5
D gene: -
CDR3 length: 14
CDR3 DNA: TGTGCCAGCAGCCGCACAGGGCAGGATCAGCCCCAGCATTTT
CDR3 protein: CASSRTGQDQPQHF

clone size: -
V gene: TRBV11-2
J gene: TRBJ1-2
D gene: -
CDR3 length: 16
CDR3 DNA: TGTGCCAGCAGCGGGACTTCTTCGACAGGAGCCTATGGCTACACCTTC
CDR3 protein: CASSGTSSTGAYGYTF

clone size: -
V gene: TRBV4-1
J gene: TRBJ2-7
D gene: TRBD1
CDR3 length: 16
CDR3 DNA: TGCGCCAGCAGCCAAGAGTGGGACAGGGTACCTTACGAGCAGTACTTC
CDR3 protein: CASSQEWDRVPYEQYF

clone size: -
V gene: TRBV7-6
J gene: TRBJ2-3
D gene: TRBD1
CDR3 length: 15
CDR3 DNA: TGCGCCAGCAGCCCGGGACAGAGCCCCCGGAATACGCAGTATTTT
CDR3 protein: CASSPGQSPRNTQYF

clone size: -
V gene: TRBV29-1
J gene: TRBJ2-7
D gene: -
CDR3 length: 14
CDR3 DNA: TGCAGCGTTGTCCGGGACTCCTCAGCCTACGAGCAGTACTTC
CDR3 protein: CSVVRDSSAYEQYF

clone size: once
V gene: TRBV7-6
J gene: TRBJ2-2
D gene: TRBD1
CDR3 length: 17
CDR3 DNA: TGTGCCAGCAGCTTATTCCCGACAGGGCCGAACACCGGGGAGCTGTTTTTT
CDR3 protein: CASSLFPTGPNTGELFF

clone size: -
V gene: TRBV19
J gene: TRBJ1-5
D gene: -
CDR3 length: 14
CDR3 DNA: TGTGCCAGTAGTATCGGGATGAGCAATCAGCCCCAGCATTTT
CDR3 protein: CASSIGMSNQPQHF

clone size: -
V gene: TRBV2
J gene: TRBJ1-6
D gene: TRBD1
CDR3 length: 15
CDR3 DNA: TGTGCCAGCAGCCGTTCTGGGACAGACAATTCACCCCTCCACTTT
CDR3 protein: CASSRSGTDNSPLHF

clone size: -
V gene: TRBV27
J gene: TRBJ1-1
D gene: -
CDR3 length: 15
CDR3 DNA: TGTGCCAGCAGTTCTCTGGGGGGGATGAACACTGAAGCTTTCTTT
CDR3 protein: CASSSLGGMNTEAFF

clone size: -
V gene: TRBV7-9
J gene: TRBJ1-2
D gene: -
CDR3 length: 14
CDR3 DNA: TGTGCCAGCAGCAGACAAACAGGGCTAGAGGGCTACACCTTC
CDR3 protein: CASSRQTGLEGYTF

clone size: once
V gene: TRBV7-9
J gene: TRBJ2-1
D gene: TRBD2
CDR3 length: 17
CDR3 DNA: TGTGCCAGCAGCTTAGCGCTGTGGCGGGGGGGCAACAATGAGCAGTTCTTC
CDR3 protein: CASSLALWRGGNNEQFF

clone size: -
V gene: TRBV7-6
J gene: TRBJ2-7
D gene: -
CDR3 length: 16
CDR3 DNA: TGTGCCAGCAGCTCCCTCGCCGGGGGCGCTTCCTACGAGCAGTACTTC
CDR3 protein: CASSSLAGGASYEQYF

clone size: -
V gene: TRBV12-5
J gene: TRBJ1-6
D gene: -
CDR3 length: 15
CDR3 DNA: TGTGCTAGTGGGGGGGCCAGCTCCTATAATTCACCCCTCCACTTT
CDR3 protein: CASGGASSYNSPLHF

clone size: once
V gene: TRBV27
J gene: TRBJ2-1
D gene: TRBD2
CDR3 length: 20
CDR3 DNA: TGTGCCAGCAGTTCCGTTCGACTAGCGGGGGGGCCGGGCTCCTACAATGAGCAGTTCTTC
CDR3 protein: CASSSVRLAGGPGSYNEQFF

clone size: once
V gene: TRBV2
J gene: TRBJ1-3
D gene: -
CDR3 length: 14
CDR3 DNA: TGTGCCAGCGGGGGAATCGCGCGCGGAAACACCATATATTTT
CDR3 protein: CASGGIARGNTIYF

clone size: -
V gene: TRBV11-2
J gene: TRBJ2-3
D gene: -
CDR3 length: 14
CDR3 DNA: TGTGCCAGCAGCTTACGTCTAGCGTCAGATACGCAGTATTTT
CDR3 protein: CASSLRLASDTQYF

clone size: -
V gene: TRBV11-1
J gene: TRBJ1-3
D gene: TRBD1
CDR3 length: 16
CDR3 DNA: TGTGCCAGCAGCCGCGACCGGGGACAGGAGTGGGACACCATATATTTT
CDR3 protein: CASSRDRGQEWDTIYF

clone size: -
V gene: TRBV6-1
J gene: TRBJ1-1
D gene: -
CDR3 length: 14
CDR3 DNA: TGTGCCAGCTGGTTCCGGGAGAAGAACACTGAAGCTTTCTTT
CDR3 protein: CASWFREKNTEAFF

clone size: -
V gene: TRBV5-4
J gene: TRBJ2-2
D gene: TRBD2
CDR3 length: 15
CDR3 DNA: TGTGCCAGCAAACTAGCGGGGGGTTCTCCCGGGGAGCTGTTTTTT
CDR3 protein: CASKLAGGSPGELFF

clone size: once
V gene: TRBV9
J gene: TRBJ2-7
D gene: -
CDR3 length: 14
CDR3 DNA: TGTGCCAGCAGCGTAGCAGAGGGTTCTTACGAGCAGTACTTC
CDR3 protein: CASSVAEGSYEQYF

clone size: -
V gene: TRBV7-9
J gene: TRBJ2-4
D gene: TRBD1
CDR3 length: 14
CDR3 DNA: TGTGCCAGCAGCCGTACAGGGGGTGAAAACATTCAGTACTTC
CDR3 protein: CASSRTGGENIQYF

clone size: once
V gene: TRBV7-8
J gene: TRBJ2-7
D gene: -
CDR3 length: 14
CDR3 DNA: TGTGCCACCACTACGAGGGCGAGCTCCTACGAGCAGTACTTC
CDR3 protein: CATTTRASSYEQYF

clone size: -
V gene: TRBV27
J gene: TRBJ2-7
D gene: TRBD1
CDR3 length: 13
CDR3 DNA: TGTGCCAGCAGTTTGGGACAGGGCAACGAGCAGTACTTC
CDR3 protein: CASSLGQGNEQYF

clone size: few
V gene: TRBV6-5
J gene: TRBJ1-3
D gene: -
CDR3 length: 15
CDR3 DNA: TGTGCCAGCAGTGTATTCAGGGGTGCTGGAAACACCATATATTTT
CDR3 protein: CASSVFRGAGNTIYF

clone size: -
V gene: TRBV7-2
J gene: TRBJ2-1
D gene: -
CDR3 length: 14
CDR3 DNA: TGTGCCAGCAGTCCACTCTACAGTTACAATGAGCAGTTCTTC
CDR3 protein: CASSPLYSYNEQFF

clone size: -
V gene: TRBV5-6
J gene: TRBJ2-7
D gene: TRBD2
CDR3 length: 14
CDR3 DNA: TGTGCCAGCAGCCCGGGACTAGGTACCTACGAGCAGTACTTC
CDR3 protein: CASSPGLGTYEQYF

clone size: -
V gene: TRBV30
J gene: TRBJ2-1
D gene: -
CDR3 length: 14
CDR3 DNA: TGTGCCTGGAGGTCGGGGGACTTAAACAATGAGCAGTTCTTC
CDR3 protein: CAWRSGDLNNEQFF

clone size: -
V gene: TRBV4-2
J gene: TRBJ2-3
D gene: TRBD1
CDR3 length: 16
CDR3 DNA: TGTGCCAGCAGCCAAGAATGGGGACAGGGCACAGATACGCAGTATTTT
CDR3 protein: CASSQEWGQGTDTQYF